The rows below give T cell receptor beta chains drawn from one sample of a study of Ad26.COV2.S vaccination and SARS-CoV-2 variants. Only in-frame clones appear in the TCRdb table, and some are missing; sequencing was by immunoSEQ multiplex PCR. The table has around 400,000 clones, around nine tenths seen once; the top ten hold 1.9%. The sequences come from peripheral blood, collected in a trial of Ad26.COV2.S vaccine versus placebo. The receptor set was obtained from a person aged 18-65 years who received the Ad26.COV2.S COVID-19 vaccine or a placebo. Both conserved end residues are part of each CDR3. The D gene is left open where the match is weak. Clone size is given for some rows only: seen once, a few or many times, or a class if the clone is expanded.

-,TRBJ2-7,TRBV15,-,CATSRDSGPYEQYF,TGTGCCACCAGCAGAGATTCGGGACCCTACGAGCAGTACTTC
-,TRBJ1-5,TRBV19,-,CASSITSGEWSNQPQHF,TGTGCCAGTAGTATTACATCCGGGGAGTGGAGCAATCAGCCCCAGCATTTT
-,TRBJ1-1,TRBV20-1,-,CSALGDTEAFF,TGCAGTGCTCTGGGGGACACTGAAGCTTTCTTT
TRBD1,TRBJ2-7,TRBV2,-,CASLKDPGGEQYF,TGTGCCAGCTTGAAAGACCCAGGGGGCGAGCAGTACTTC
-,TRBJ2-1,TRBV13,-,CASSLGRNNEQFF,TGTGCCAGCAGCTTAGGCAGGAACAATGAGCAGTTCTTC
-,TRBJ2-5,TRBV5-5,-,CASSLKRETQYF,TGTGCCAGCAGCTTGAAGCGAGAGACCCAGTACTTC
-,TRBJ2-5,TRBV2,-,CASSAGTTKETQYF,TGTGCCAGCAGTGCGGGGACAACAAAAGAGACCCAGTACTTC
-,TRBJ1-5,TRBV10-3,-,CAISEVGNQPQHF,TGTGCCATCAGTGAGGTGGGGAATCAGCCCCAGCATTTT
-,TRBJ2-1,TRBV19,-,CASSLSRGYNEQFF,TGTGCCAGTAGCCTCTCTCGGGGCTACAATGAGCAGTTCTTC
-,TRBJ2-2,TRBV9,-,CASSPLLSRELFF,TGTGCCAGCAGCCCACTTTTATCCCGGGAGCTGTTTTTT
-,TRBJ2-7,TRBV7-9,-,CASSLVPGQGFTYEQYF,TGTGCCAGCAGCTTAGTTCCTGGGCAGGGGTTCACCTACGAGCAGTACTTC
-,TRBJ2-1,TRBV13,-,CASSGGQIYNEQFF,TGTGCCAGCAGCGGAGGACAGATCTACAATGAGCAGTTCTTC
-,TRBJ1-4,TRBV4-1,-,CASSQDPGVGNEKLFF,TGCGCCAGCAGCCAAGATCCAGGGGTGGGTAATGAAAAACTGTTTTTT
TRBD1,TRBJ2-2,TRBV3-1/TRBV3-2,-,CASSQDPHRGLFF,TGTGCCAGCAGCCAAGACCCCCACAGGGGGCTGTTTTTT
-,TRBJ1-2,TRBV28,-,CASSLSQIYGYTF,TGTGCCAGCAGTTTAAGCCAGATCTATGGCTACACCTTC
-,TRBJ2-5,TRBV7-2,-,CASSLVPTQGTQYF,TGTGCCAGCAGCTTAGTCCCCACCCAAGGGACCCAGTACTTC
TRBD1,TRBJ1-6,TRBV28,-,CASSGDSPLHF,TGTGCCAGCAGCGGGGACAGCCCCCTCCACTTT
TRBD2,TRBJ2-7,TRBV5-1,-,CASSLAGTSGYEQYF,TGCGCCAGCAGCTTGGCCGGGACTAGCGGTTACGAGCAGTACTTC
TRBD1,TRBJ1-2,TRBV4-2,-,CASSLPGQVLYGYTF,TGTGCCAGCAGCCTACCGGGACAGGTTCTCTATGGCTACACCTTC
TRBD2,TRBJ2-7,TRBV3-1/TRBV3-2,once,CASSAGRPYEQYF,TGTGCCAGCAGCGCCGGGAGGCCCTACGAGCAGTACTTC
TRBD2,TRBJ2-7,TRBV6-6,-,CASSPQHPTSNTYEQYF,TGTGCCAGCAGTCCCCAACATCCGACTAGCAACACCTACGAGCAGTACTTC
-,TRBJ2-3,TRBV19,-,CASSRTSGAFTDTQYF,TGTGCCAGTAGTCGGACATCAGGGGCCTTCACAGATACGCAGTATTTT
TRBD2,TRBJ2-1,TRBV6-4,-,CASSEGRSGIEQFF,TGTGCCAGCAGTGAGGGACGGAGCGGGATCGAGCAGTTCTTC
-,TRBJ2-3,TRBV11-3,-,CASSFKRRFTDTQYF,TGTGCCAGCAGCTTTAAGCGGCGGTTCACAGATACGCAGTATTTT
-,TRBJ2-7,TRBV7-8,once,CASSLGRDYEQYF,TGTGCCAGCAGCTTAGGGCGAGACTACGAGCAGTACTTC
-,TRBJ1-1,TRBV9,once,CASSVEGSLSGRVNTEAFF,TGTGCCAGCAGCGTAGAGGGTAGCCTATCGGGGCGTGTGAACACTGAAGCTTTCTTT
-,TRBJ1-3,TRBV4-1,-,CASSQGPLSGNTIYF,TGCGCCAGCAGCCAAGGGCCGCTTTCTGGAAACACCATATATTTT
TRBD1,TRBJ1-4,TRBV3-1/TRBV3-2,-,CASSPGQINEKLFF,TGTGCCAGCAGCCCGGGACAGATAAATGAAAAACTGTTTTTT
TRBD2,TRBJ2-1,TRBV9,-,CASSAIRSAGGGDEQFF,TGTGCCAGCAGCGCAATCCGGTCGGCGGGAGGGGGAGATGAGCAGTTCTTC
-,TRBJ1-3,TRBV5-1,-,CASSEGFSGNTIYF,TGCGCCAGCAGCGAGGGGTTCTCTGGAAACACCATATATTTT
TRBD1,TRBJ1-5,TRBV6-6,few,CASSSGTGVTNQPQHF,TGTGCCAGCAGTAGCGGGACAGGGGTAACCAATCAGCCCCAGCATTTT
-,TRBJ2-7,TRBV3-1/TRBV3-2,once,CASSQQNYEQYF,TGTGCCAGCAGCCAACAGAACTACGAGCAGTACTTC
-,TRBJ2-5,TRBV10-3,-,CAISESGGRETQYF,TGTGCCATCAGTGAGTCAGGTGGCAGAGAGACCCAGTACTTC
TRBD2,TRBJ2-7,TRBV11-2,once,CASSLVTSGTNYEQYF,TGTGCCAGCAGCTTAGTTACTAGCGGGACTAACTACGAGCAGTACTTC
-,TRBJ2-2,TRBV29-1,-,CSVEGSGELFF,TGCAGCGTTGAGGGCTCCGGGGAGCTGTTTTTT
-,TRBJ2-7,TRBV12-3/TRBV12-4,-,CASSRTETYEQYF,TGTGCCAGCAGTCGGACGGAGACCTACGAGCAGTACTTC
TRBD2,TRBJ2-1,TRBV6-6,-,CASLLAGGEDEQFF,TGTGCCAGCTTACTAGCGGGAGGTGAGGATGAGCAGTTCTTC
-,TRBJ1-1,TRBV28,once,CASRAPSGITEAFF,TGTGCCAGCAGGGCCCCGTCAGGGATAACTGAAGCTTTCTTT
TRBD1,TRBJ1-2,TRBV30,-,CAWVTGSNYGYTF,TGTGCCTGGGTGACAGGGTCTAACTATGGCTACACCTTC
TRBD2,TRBJ2-5,TRBV5-5,once,CASSLVPLRERETQYF,TGTGCCAGCAGCTTGGTTCCACTGCGGGAGCGGGAGACCCAGTACTTC
-,TRBJ2-7,TRBV2,once,CASIQRALSYEQYF,TGTGCCAGCATCCAAAGAGCCCTCAGCTACGAGCAGTACTTC
-,TRBJ1-2,TRBV6-7,few,CASSYSGYGYTF,TGTGCCAGCAGTTACTCGGGCTATGGCTACACCTTC
TRBD2,TRBJ2-7,TRBV30,-,CAWSVSGRLNEQYF,TGTGCCTGGAGTGTTAGCGGGAGGCTCAACGAGCAGTACTTC
-,TRBJ2-1,TRBV4-2,once,CASSQAPDYNEQFF,TGTGCCAGCAGCCAAGCTCCGGATTACAATGAGCAGTTCTTC
TRBD2,TRBJ2-5,TRBV6-6,-,CASSAAGGVGQETQYF,TGTGCCAGCAGTGCCGCGGGGGGGGTAGGCCAAGAGACCCAGTACTTC
-,TRBJ2-5,TRBV11-3,-,CASSFRGQETQYF,TGTGCCAGCAGCTTTAGGGGGCAAGAGACCCAGTACTTC